This section outlines one T cell receptor (beta chain) sequence together with its context. This entry comes from a study of blood T cell repertoires in COVID-19. In the study overall: The cDNA or gDNA used as material had been derived from T cells, B-cell-depleted T cells, or PBMCs.

Germline lookup yields CDR1 KGHSH and CDR2 LQKENI. V lost 3 bases to trimming and J lost 6 bases, with 9 bases between them. The length of the CDR3 is 12 residues. Per the authors' pipeline: Nucleated cell counts were estimated from reference gene primer amplification. Profiled with immunoSEQ multiplex PCR; TCRdb holds only in-frame clones, not every one. V, J and clone size derive from that table, while D and trimming were established from the DNA sequence. Among tens of thousands of clones listed, about nine tenths were seen once. The chain couples TRBV18 to TRBJ2-7, with D maybe TRBD2 (5 bases). The sequence was collected from a human donor in a cohort sampled during active COVID-19. The sample taken for sequencing was peripheral blood. Here the CDR3 reads CASSPSSGEQYF. CDR3 sequence (DNA): TGTGCCAGCTCACCCAGCAGCGGCGAGCAGTACTTC. The whole variable domain, filled in from reference TRBV18 and TRBJ2-7, reads NAGVMQNPRHLVRRRGQEARLRCSPMKGHSHVYWYRQLPEEGLKFMVYLQKENIIDESGMPKERFSAEFPKEGPSILRIQQVVRGDSAAYFCASSPSSGEQYFGPGTRLTVT.